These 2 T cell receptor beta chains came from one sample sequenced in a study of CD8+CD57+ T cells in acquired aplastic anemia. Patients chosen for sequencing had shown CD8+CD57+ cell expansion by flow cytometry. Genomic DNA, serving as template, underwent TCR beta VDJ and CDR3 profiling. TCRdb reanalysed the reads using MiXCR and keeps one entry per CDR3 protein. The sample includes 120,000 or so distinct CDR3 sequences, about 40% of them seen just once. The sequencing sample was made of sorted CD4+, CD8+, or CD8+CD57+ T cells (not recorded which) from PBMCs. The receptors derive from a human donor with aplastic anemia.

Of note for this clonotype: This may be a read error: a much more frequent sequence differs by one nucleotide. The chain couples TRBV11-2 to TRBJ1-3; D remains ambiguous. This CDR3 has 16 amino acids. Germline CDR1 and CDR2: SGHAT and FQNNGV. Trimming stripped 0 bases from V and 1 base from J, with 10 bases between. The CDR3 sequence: CASSLDVRISGNTIYF. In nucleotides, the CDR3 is TGTGCCAGCAGCTTAGACGTAAGAATTTCTGGAAACACCATATATTTT.

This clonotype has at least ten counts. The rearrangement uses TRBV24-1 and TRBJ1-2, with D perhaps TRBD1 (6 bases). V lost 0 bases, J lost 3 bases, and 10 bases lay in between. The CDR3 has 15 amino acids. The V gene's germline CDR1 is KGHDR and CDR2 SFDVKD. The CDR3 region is CATSDLGRGDYGYTF. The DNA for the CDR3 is TGTGCCACCAGTGATTTGGGCAGGGGTGACTATGGCTACACCTTC.